This TCR beta chain was identified during a study of OX40 agonist ivuxolimab in advanced cancers. Turning to the study itself: Therapy given before enrollment (anti-PD-1, anti-PD-L1 or anti-CTLA-4) was allowed, and roughly 41% had some. Study-level findings and limits: CD4+ T cells averaged fewer expanded clones than CD8+ T cells. The work left the antigen specificity of expanded peripheral T cells undetermined. Normalized expansion of T-cell clones was also low for some nonresponders.

Profiling relied on immunoSEQ multiplex PCR, and the TCRdb table lists in-frame clones only, not all of them. The sample lists more than 35,000 clones; 65% to 80% were seen once. As concerns this clone: As yet, its antigen is unknown.

The CDR3 runs 15 residues. Between the trimmed V and J ends, which lost 2 bases and 2 bases, there was a span of 9 bases. Germline CDR1 reads MNHEY; CDR2 reads SVGAGI. The source of this sequence is an adult with an advanced solid tumor such as melanoma, head and neck, liver or kidney cancer. Sample: CD4+ or CD8+ T cells sorted from blood, taken in a trial of the OX40 agonist ivuxolimab. The gene calls are TRBV6-5 and TRBJ1-4; D is perhaps TRBD1 (5 bases). CDR3 sequence (DNA): TGTGCCAGCAGTTACAGGAGGGGCACTAATGAAAAACTGTTTTTT. Protein product: CASSYRRGTNEKLFF.